This record covers a single T cell receptor beta chain. The antigen is not known. V was cut by 10 bases and J by 6 bases, with 13 bases left in between. Germline CDR1 and CDR2: MNHNY and SVGAGI (reference sequence). The CDR3 has 11 residues. The source of the sample is a study of T cell clonotyping in hematopoietic cell transplantation. Broader study findings: After transplant, recipient diversity fell while pathologically expanded clonotypes grew through day 180.

Sequencing was performed with immunoSEQ multiplex PCR; in TCRdb, only in-frame clones are kept and a portion is missing. Of approximately 10,000 clones listed, approximately 89% were seen once; the top ten hold 3.9%. Sequencing used peripheral blood mononuclear cells. The receptor's source is a human donor who either received an allogeneic hematopoietic cell transplant for a myeloid malignancy or was a related donor (not recorded which). Some clones in this sample may be carry-over from other donors' samples. The chain links TRBV6-6 to TRBJ2-7; the D gene is possibly TRBD2 (5 bases). CDR3 sequence (DNA): TGTGCCACAATTTACAGCGGCGAGCAGTACTTC. Protein: CATIYSGEQYF.